This is a list of T cell receptor beta chains from one sample in a study of blood T cell repertoires in COVID-19. Libraries were prepared by immunoSEQ multiplex PCR; TCRdb keeps only in-frame clonotypes and omits some of them. In the table there are around 150,000 clones, more than 75% of which are singletons. The specimen was PBMCs or T cells enriched from blood (not recorded which). These receptors were collected from a man aged 35-49 years who had recovered from COVID-19. Each CDR3 is given with its conserved first and last residue. The D gene is left open where the match is weak. The size field is filled for only some rows; it gives once, few, many or a size class.

D	length	J	size	V	CDR3	DNA
NA	16	TRBJ2-2	NA	TRBV4-2	CASSQDDFRNTGELFF	TGTGCCAGCAGCCAAGATGACTTTCGGAACACCGGGGAGCTGTTTTTT
TRBD2	14	TRBJ2-1	NA	TRBV30	CAWTTSGGGNEQFF	TGTGCCTGGACGACTAGCGGGGGGGGTAATGAGCAGTTCTTC
TRBD1	13	TRBJ2-1	NA	TRBV18	CASSPGQGDEQFF	TGTGCCAGCTCACCGGGACAGGGCGATGAGCAGTTCTTC
NA	16	TRBJ2-2	NA	TRBV30	CAWSVSLTGNTGELFF	TGTGCCTGGAGCGTCTCATTGACAGGGAACACCGGGGAGCTGTTTTTT
NA	14	TRBJ1-1	once	TRBV7-2	CASSSQGILTEAFF	TGTGCCAGCAGCTCCCAGGGGATCCTCACTGAAGCTTTCTTT
NA	14	TRBJ2-3	NA	TRBV11-2	CASSFSAVTDTQYF	TGTGCCAGCAGCTTTTCAGCGGTTACAGATACGCAGTATTTT
TRBD1	14	TRBJ1-2	NA	TRBV19	CASSGGQGAYGYTF	TGTGCCAGTAGTGGAGGTCAGGGGGCCTATGGCTACACCTTC
TRBD1	13	TRBJ1-4	NA	TRBV5-1	CASSRDSNEKLFF	TGCGCCAGCAGCCGGGACAGTAATGAAAAACTGTTTTTT
TRBD2	17	TRBJ2-3	NA	TRBV10-3	CAISEGLAGGPGDTQYF	TGTGCCATCAGTGAGGGACTAGCGGGGGGGCCTGGAGATACGCAGTATTTT
NA	14	TRBJ2-3	NA	TRBV30	CAWSGTGSTDTQYF	TGTGCCTGGAGTGGTACAGGGAGCACAGATACGCAGTATTTT
NA	15	TRBJ2-2	NA	TRBV21-1	CASKTGVPSTGELFF	TGTGCCAGCAAAACAGGTGTCCCGAGCACCGGGGAGCTGTTTTTT
NA	14	TRBJ1-1	NA	TRBV7-3	CASSLSNRDTEAFF	TGTGCCAGCAGCTTAAGTAACAGGGACACTGAAGCTTTCTTT